The rows below give T cell receptor beta chains drawn from one sample of a study of long-term antiretroviral therapy in people with HIV. The method was immunoSEQ multiplex PCR; TCRdb's version includes in-frame clones alone and lacks a portion of them. The table has tens of thousands of clones, approximately 91% seen once. The starting material was unsorted PBMCs, obtained 3.1 years after starting antiretroviral therapy. The receptors here all came from a man aged 18 to 29 with HIV. Both conserved end residues are part of each CDR3. Fields, in order: clone size, J gene, D gene, V gene, CDR3 protein, CDR3 DNA. D genes are given only for firm matches. Size tells how often a clone was seen (once, few, many) or the class of an expanded clone, and some rows leave it out.

abundance: -; j_gene: TRBJ2-5; d_gene: TRBD2; v_gene: TRBV18; CDR3aa: CASSPQLAGVGETQYF; CDR3nt: TGTGCCAGCTCACCCCAATTAGCGGGGGTAGGAGAGACCCAGTACTTC
abundance: -; j_gene: TRBJ2-1; d_gene: -; v_gene: TRBV18; CDR3aa: CASSPRDGSGHEQFF; CDR3nt: TGTGCCAGCTCACCACGAGACGGTAGCGGCCATGAGCAGTTCTTC
abundance: -; j_gene: TRBJ2-3; d_gene: -; v_gene: TRBV9; CDR3aa: CASSVAVDSTDTQYF; CDR3nt: TGTGCCAGCAGCGTAGCTGTTGACAGCACAGATACGCAGTATTTT
abundance: -; j_gene: TRBJ2-3; d_gene: -; v_gene: TRBV6-5; CDR3aa: CASSPTGVRGTQYF; CDR3nt: TGTGCCAGCAGTCCCACCGGGGTAAGGGGTACGCAGTATTTT
abundance: -; j_gene: TRBJ2-2; d_gene: -; v_gene: TRBV5-1; CDR3aa: CASSLVATGELFF; CDR3nt: TGCGCCAGCAGCTTGGTAGCAACCGGGGAGCTGTTTTTT
abundance: -; j_gene: TRBJ2-2; d_gene: -; v_gene: TRBV15; CDR3aa: CATSRDPQGNGELFF; CDR3nt: TGTGCCACCAGCAGAGACCCACAGGGTAACGGGGAGCTGTTTTTT
abundance: -; j_gene: TRBJ1-1; d_gene: TRBD1; v_gene: TRBV2; CDR3aa: CASSPGQGYTEAFF; CDR3nt: TGTGCCAGCAGCCCAGGACAGGGGTACACTGAAGCTTTCTTT
abundance: -; j_gene: TRBJ2-5; d_gene: TRBD1; v_gene: TRBV29-1; CDR3aa: CSVEDRGQETQYF; CDR3nt: TGCAGCGTTGAAGACAGGGGGCAAGAGACCCAGTACTTC
abundance: -; j_gene: TRBJ2-3; d_gene: TRBD2; v_gene: TRBV7-8; CDR3aa: CASSLFQGRRLAGGDSTDTQYF; CDR3nt: TGTGCCAGCAGCTTATTTCAGGGGCGGCGACTAGCGGGGGGGGATAGCACAGATACGCAGTATTTT
abundance: -; j_gene: TRBJ2-3; d_gene: -; v_gene: TRBV28; CDR3aa: CASSFPPLGATDTQYF; CDR3nt: TGTGCCAGCAGTTTCCCACCTCTGGGGGCTACAGATACGCAGTATTTT
abundance: -; j_gene: TRBJ1-1; d_gene: -; v_gene: TRBV12-5; CDR3aa: CASGLTGNTEAFF; CDR3nt: TGTGCTAGTGGTTTGACCGGGAACACTGAAGCTTTCTTT
abundance: -; j_gene: TRBJ2-1; d_gene: -; v_gene: TRBV7-2; CDR3aa: CASSRVTYNEQFF; CDR3nt: TGTGCCAGCAGCCGCGTCACCTACAATGAGCAGTTCTTC
abundance: -; j_gene: TRBJ2-3; d_gene: -; v_gene: TRBV19; CDR3aa: CASSISGISTDTQYF; CDR3nt: TGTGCCAGTAGTATCTCTGGAATTAGCACAGATACGCAGTATTTT
abundance: -; j_gene: TRBJ1-4; d_gene: -; v_gene: TRBV14; CDR3aa: CASSQDWSPNEKLFF; CDR3nt: TGTGCCAGCAGCCAAGACTGGAGTCCTAATGAAAAACTGTTTTTT
abundance: -; j_gene: TRBJ2-3; d_gene: TRBD1; v_gene: TRBV5-6; CDR3aa: CASSWGTADSTDTQYF; CDR3nt: TGTGCCAGCAGCTGGGGGACAGCGGATAGCACAGATACGCAGTATTTT
abundance: -; j_gene: TRBJ2-5; d_gene: TRBD2; v_gene: TRBV7-3; CDR3aa: CASSRPLSGVETQYF; CDR3nt: TGTGCCAGCAGCCGACCCCTTAGCGGGGTTGAGACCCAGTACTTC
abundance: -; j_gene: TRBJ2-1; d_gene: -; v_gene: TRBV30; CDR3aa: CAFSGGLGQFF; CDR3nt: TGTGCCTTCTCAGGGGGGCTCGGGCAGTTCTTC
abundance: -; j_gene: TRBJ1-1; d_gene: -; v_gene: TRBV18; CDR3aa: CASSPFPGNTEAFF; CDR3nt: TGTGCCAGCTCACCATTCCCGGGGAACACTGAAGCTTTCTTT
abundance: -; j_gene: TRBJ2-7; d_gene: -; v_gene: TRBV7-2; CDR3aa: CASSLVPQGAYEQYF; CDR3nt: TGTGCCAGCAGCTTAGTCCCACAGGGTGCCTACGAGCAGTACTTC
abundance: -; j_gene: TRBJ2-1; d_gene: -; v_gene: TRBV7-2; CDR3aa: CASSLGDILNEQFF; CDR3nt: TGTGCCAGCAGCTTGGGGGACATCTTGAATGAGCAGTTCTTC
abundance: medium-sized; j_gene: TRBJ2-7; d_gene: -; v_gene: TRBV19; CDR3aa: CASSQQGPEQYF; CDR3nt: TGTGCCAGTAGTCAACAGGGACCCGAGCAGTACTTC
abundance: -; j_gene: TRBJ2-7; d_gene: -; v_gene: TRBV7-9; CDR3aa: CASSRDRLLGEQYF; CDR3nt: TGTGCCAGCAGCCGCGACAGGTTATTGGGAGAGCAGTACTTC
abundance: -; j_gene: TRBJ2-6; d_gene: -; v_gene: TRBV27; CDR3aa: CASSLVDGANVLTF; CDR3nt: TGTGCCAGCAGTTTGGTCGATGGGGCCAACGTCCTGACTTTC
abundance: -; j_gene: TRBJ1-1; d_gene: -; v_gene: TRBV6-1; CDR3aa: CASSEALGDTEAFF; CDR3nt: TGTGCCAGCAGTGAAGCTTTAGGGGACACTGAAGCTTTCTTT
abundance: -; j_gene: TRBJ2-1; d_gene: -; v_gene: TRBV27; CDR3aa: CATRRGGSYEQFF; CDR3nt: TGTGCCACTAGGAGGGGGGGCTCATATGAGCAGTTCTTC
abundance: -; j_gene: TRBJ1-1; d_gene: -; v_gene: TRBV10-3; CDR3aa: CAISDPGTHTEAFF; CDR3nt: TGTGCCATCAGTGATCCCGGGACGCACACTGAAGCTTTCTTT
abundance: -; j_gene: TRBJ1-2; d_gene: -; v_gene: TRBV6-6; CDR3aa: CASSYGGADYTF; CDR3nt: TGTGCCAGCAGTTACGGGGGGGCGGACTACACCTTC
abundance: -; j_gene: TRBJ1-1; d_gene: -; v_gene: TRBV7-9; CDR3aa: CASSKRQKNTEAFF; CDR3nt: TGTGCCAGCAGCAAGCGACAGAAGAACACTGAAGCTTTCTTT
abundance: -; j_gene: TRBJ2-3; d_gene: TRBD2; v_gene: TRBV5-1; CDR3aa: CASSPWTSGTDTQYF; CDR3nt: TGCGCCAGCAGCCCATGGACTAGCGGGACAGATACGCAGTATTTT
abundance: -; j_gene: TRBJ2-6; d_gene: -; v_gene: TRBV27; CDR3aa: CASRHTGLSGANVLTF; CDR3nt: TGTGCCAGCAGACACACAGGGTTATCTGGGGCCAACGTCCTGACTTTC
abundance: -; j_gene: TRBJ2-1; d_gene: -; v_gene: TRBV27; CDR3aa: CASSLPGIYNEQFF; CDR3nt: TGTGCCAGCAGCCTTCCGGGCATTTACAATGAGCAGTTCTTC
abundance: -; j_gene: TRBJ2-3; d_gene: -; v_gene: TRBV9; CDR3aa: CASSVVDTDTQYF; CDR3nt: TGTGCCAGCAGCGTAGTCGACACAGATACGCAGTATTTT
abundance: -; j_gene: TRBJ2-5; d_gene: -; v_gene: TRBV11-2; CDR3aa: CASSQGWTEETQYF; CDR3nt: TGTGCCAGCAGCCAAGGGTGGACGGAAGAGACCCAGTACTTC
abundance: -; j_gene: TRBJ1-2; d_gene: -; v_gene: TRBV5-6; CDR3aa: CASSRTVNYGYTF; CDR3nt: TGTGCCAGCAGCAGGACCGTCAACTATGGCTACACCTTC
abundance: -; j_gene: TRBJ1-1; d_gene: -; v_gene: TRBV27; CDR3aa: CASSIYLGTEAFF; CDR3nt: TGTGCCAGCAGTATTTACTTGGGTACTGAAGCTTTCTTT
abundance: -; j_gene: TRBJ2-7; d_gene: TRBD1; v_gene: TRBV27; CDR3aa: CASSLGQGLDEQYF; CDR3nt: TGTGCCAGCAGTTTAGGACAGGGTCTGGACGAGCAGTACTTC
abundance: once; j_gene: TRBJ2-3; d_gene: -; v_gene: TRBV30; CDR3aa: CAWSNLVHRADTQYF; CDR3nt: TGTGCCTGGAGTAACCTCGTCCACCGGGCAGATACGCAGTATTTT
abundance: few; j_gene: TRBJ2-7; d_gene: -; v_gene: TRBV6-1; CDR3aa: CASGAGTPLREQYF; CDR3nt: TGTGCCAGCGGAGCCGGGACACCTCTACGGGAGCAGTACTTC
abundance: -; j_gene: TRBJ1-1; d_gene: -; v_gene: TRBV7-2; CDR3aa: CASRHHASGNTEAFF; CDR3nt: TGTGCCAGCAGGCACCATGCCAGTGGGAACACTGAAGCTTTCTTT
abundance: -; j_gene: TRBJ1-1; d_gene: TRBD1; v_gene: TRBV5-1; CDR3aa: CASSLLGGIDTEAFF; CDR3nt: TGCGCCAGCAGCTTATTAGGGGGCATTGACACTGAAGCTTTCTTT